The clone carrying this TCR beta chain was recorded at least ten times. Antigen specificity is unknown. TCRdb used MiXCR to reprocess the reads, holding one entry per CDR3 protein. The data show approximately 340,000 distinct CDR3 sequences, just under 30% seen once. The V end lost 9 bases, the J end lost 4 bases, and 18 bases lay between the germline ends. The CDR3 extends over 14 amino acids. The germline V gene encodes CDR1 LNHDA and CDR2 SQIVND (reference sequence). The data were obtained in a study of T cell repertoires in cytomegalovirus infection. Study-wide context: Indications came from public TCR beta signatures; they pointed to CMV infection and to a matching HLA type.

The sequencing used cultured PBMCs, collected from culture after CMV antigen stimulation. The receptor was isolated from a human donor in good health (CMV status not recorded). Some clones in this sample may be carry-over from other donors' samples. J is TRBJ1-1 and V is TRBV19; D might be TRBD1 (5 bases). The CDR3, as DNA: TGTGCCAGCCTCCCTGGGGGTGGTGGCACTGAAGCTTTCTTT. Translating gives CASLPGGGGTEAFF.